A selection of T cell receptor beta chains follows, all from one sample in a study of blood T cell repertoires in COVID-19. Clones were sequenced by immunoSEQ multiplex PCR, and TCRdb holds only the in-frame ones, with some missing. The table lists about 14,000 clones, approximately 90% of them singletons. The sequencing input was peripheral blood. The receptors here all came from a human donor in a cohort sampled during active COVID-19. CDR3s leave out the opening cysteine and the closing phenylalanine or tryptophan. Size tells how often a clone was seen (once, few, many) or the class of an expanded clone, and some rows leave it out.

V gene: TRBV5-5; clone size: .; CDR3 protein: ASSFLAVEQY
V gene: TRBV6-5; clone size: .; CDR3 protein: ASSREENTEAF
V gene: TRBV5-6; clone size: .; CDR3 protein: ASSNRDRDGQPQH
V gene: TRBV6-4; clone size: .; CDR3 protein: ASKGQMTDTQY
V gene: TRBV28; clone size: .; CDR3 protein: ATNGAGGRSPLH
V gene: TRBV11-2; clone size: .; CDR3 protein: ASSLAYEQY
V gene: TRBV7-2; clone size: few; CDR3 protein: ASSWFGSRYSNQPQH
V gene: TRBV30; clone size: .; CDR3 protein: AWERDRGHNEQF
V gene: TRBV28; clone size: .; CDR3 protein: ASRPQGLGVGNTIY
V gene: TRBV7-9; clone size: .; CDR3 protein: ASSLVSGNTGELF
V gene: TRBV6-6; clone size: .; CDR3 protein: ASSYSTWF
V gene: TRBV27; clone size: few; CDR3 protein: ASSLGRAPREQY
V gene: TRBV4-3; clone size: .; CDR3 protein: ASSQEGTLTDTQY
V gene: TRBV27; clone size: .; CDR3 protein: ASRSAGGPQF
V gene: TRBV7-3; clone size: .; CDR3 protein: ASSLARVGNEKLF
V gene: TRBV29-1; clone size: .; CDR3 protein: SGFQLGGEQY
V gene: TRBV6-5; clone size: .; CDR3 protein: ASSFSRNADTEAF
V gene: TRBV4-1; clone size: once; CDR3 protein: ASSPLFVAGNYEQY
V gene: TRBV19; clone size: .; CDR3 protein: ASSIVSLGQGPPVLI
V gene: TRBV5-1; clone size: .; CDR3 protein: ASSLGQLSYEQY
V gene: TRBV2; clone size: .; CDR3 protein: ASSEARGTSGSEETQY
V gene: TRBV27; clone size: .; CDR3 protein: ASRKTAGPLTYEQY
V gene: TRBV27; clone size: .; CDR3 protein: ASSFLAGNTGELF
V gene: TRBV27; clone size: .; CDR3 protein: ASKLGTQENEQY
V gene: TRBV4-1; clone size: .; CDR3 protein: ASSRFLPAGGLQETQY
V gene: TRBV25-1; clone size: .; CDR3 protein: ASSARGEQY
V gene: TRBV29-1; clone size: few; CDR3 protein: SVSGTSGSRGQY
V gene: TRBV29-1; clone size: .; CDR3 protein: SVDSTTGGNTEAF
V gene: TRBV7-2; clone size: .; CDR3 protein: ASSPWTSGAYEQY
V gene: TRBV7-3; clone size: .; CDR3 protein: ASSLGHANTEAF
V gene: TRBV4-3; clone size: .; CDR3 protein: ASSRIQGSGNIQY
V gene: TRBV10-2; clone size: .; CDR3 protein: ASREMSGRADREQF
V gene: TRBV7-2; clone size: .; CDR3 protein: ASSSQGGGEQF
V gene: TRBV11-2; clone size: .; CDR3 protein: ASSFPPTRSGGTEAF
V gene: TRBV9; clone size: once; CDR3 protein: ASSAGRGTEAF
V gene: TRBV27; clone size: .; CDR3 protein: ASSLWSGGVYEQY
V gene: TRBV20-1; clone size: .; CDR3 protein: SASSANYEQY
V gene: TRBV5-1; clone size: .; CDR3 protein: ASSFDTNTEAF
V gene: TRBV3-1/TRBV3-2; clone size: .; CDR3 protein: ASSQVRGGANGYT